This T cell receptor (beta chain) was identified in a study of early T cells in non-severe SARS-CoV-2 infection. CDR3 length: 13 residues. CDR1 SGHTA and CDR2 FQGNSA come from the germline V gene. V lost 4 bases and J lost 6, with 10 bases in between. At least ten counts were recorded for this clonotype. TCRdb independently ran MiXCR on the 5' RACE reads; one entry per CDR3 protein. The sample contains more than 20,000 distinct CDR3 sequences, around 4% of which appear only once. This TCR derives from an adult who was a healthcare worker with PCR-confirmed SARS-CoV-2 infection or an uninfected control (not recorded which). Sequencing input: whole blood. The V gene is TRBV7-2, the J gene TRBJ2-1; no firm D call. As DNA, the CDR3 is TGTGCCAGCAGCTGGCTAGGGCTCAATGAGCAGTTCTTC. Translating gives CASSWLGLNEQFF.